These 12 T cell receptor beta chains were sequenced from one sample in a study of T cells after yellow fever vaccination. One entry per CDR3 protein results from TCRdb running MiXCR on the 5' RACE reads. The sample lists under 95,000 distinct CDR3 sequences, under 9.5% occurring once. This sample comprised CD8+ T cells sorted from PBMCs, obtained about 10 days after the first yellow fever vaccination. The receptors come from a man between 18 and 29 years old who received the YFV17D yellow fever vaccine.

The CDR3 nucleotides read TGCGCCAGCAGCCAAGCAAGCGGAGAGACCCAGTACTTC. The encoded protein is CASSQASGETQYF. The chain is built from TRBV4-1 and TRBJ2-5; TRBD2 might be the D (5 bases). The CDR3 totals 13 residues. Germline V gives CDR1 MGHRA, CDR2 YSYEKL. The germline V and J ends were trimmed by 1 base and 4 bases, with 7 bases remaining between them.

V usage is TRBV4-1 and J usage is TRBJ2-3; D may match TRBD1 or TRBD2 (5 bases each). The germline V and J ends were trimmed by 2 bases and 2 bases, with 11 bases remaining between them. Germline V CDR1 and CDR2: MGHRA, YSYEKL. CDR3 length equals 15 residues. The CDR3 DNA reads TGCGCCAGCAGCCAACGGGGCTGGCCCACAGATACGCAGTATTTT. This encodes CASSQRGWPTDTQYF.

This clonotype appeared many times. The chain links TRBV6-6 to TRBJ1-2; D is unresolved. V was clipped by 2 bases and J by 6 bases, with 10 bases between them. Per germline, CDR1 MNHNY and CDR2 SVGAGI (reference sequence). The CDR3 consists of 13 residues. DNA of the CDR3: TGTGCCAGCAGTTACGGTTCCGCCGATGGCTACACCTTC. Amino acids: CASSYGSADGYTF.

Many counts were recorded for this clonotype. The J gene is TRBJ2-1, the V gene TRBV12-3 or TRBV12-4; TRBD1 is a possible D gene (5 bases). The V end lost 1 base, the J end lost 8 bases, and 12 bases lay between the germline ends. The CDR3 spans 14 residues. The CDR3 is CASSLEATVHEQFF. The CDR3 coding sequence is TGTGCCAGCAGTTTAGAAGCGACAGTTCATGAGCAGTTCTTC.

As regards this clonotype: At one of its ends the junction is not consistent with the germline gene, which may arise from a read error. The V gene is TRBV4-1, the J gene TRBJ1-1, with D unclear. Germline lookup yields CDR1 MGHRA and CDR2 YSYEKL. The CDR3 has 15 residues. As DNA, the CDR3 is TGCGCCAGCAGCCTCCTAGTAGCCTTGAAAACTGAAGCTTTCTTT. It encodes CASSLLVALKTEAFF.

This clonotype was observed a few times. V and J are TRBV4-3 and TRBJ1-6; 7 bases map to TRBD1. The CDR3 length is 15 residues. The V gene end was trimmed by 4 bases and the J gene end by 11 bases; junction bases not matched to a gene: 11. Germline V gene data show CDR1 as LGHNA and CDR2 as YSLEER. CDR3 residues: CASSLADRVEAPLHF. DNA of the CDR3: TGCGCCAGCAGCCTCGCAGACAGGGTGGAAGCACCCCTCCACTTT.

This clonotype has at least ten counts. The chain carries TRBV5-5 and TRBJ1-1; D ambiguous. CDR3 length: 12 residues. Trimming removed 3 bases from V and 1 base from J, with 4 bases in between. CDR1 and CDR2 from the germline V gene are SGHKS and YYEKEE (reference sequence). The CDR3 nucleotides read TGTGCCAGCAGCTCAGGGAACACTGAAGCTTTCTTT. Translating it yields CASSSGNTEAFF.

This clonotype was counted many times. V and J are TRBV4-1 and TRBJ2-1; the D is unclear. The CDR3 has 13 amino acids. Germline V gene sequence: CDR1 MGHRA, CDR2 YSYEKL. Trimming took off 4 bases at V and 12 bases at J, with 16 bases between the two ends. CDR3 sequence (DNA): TGCGCCAGCAGCCGAATTTCGACCGTCATGCAGTTCTTC. This translates into CASSRISTVMQFF.

This clonotype was seen at least ten times. The V gene is TRBV9, the J gene TRBJ2-1, with D perhaps TRBD1 or TRBD2 (7 bases each). Trimming removed 4 bases from V and 4 bases from J, with 18 bases in between. This CDR3 spans 16 amino acids. Germline V gene lookup returns CDR1 SGDLS and CDR2 YYNGEE. CDR3 bases: TGTGCCAGCAGCTTAGGGGAGGGGGCCTCGTACAATGAGCAGTTCTTC. It translates to CASSLGEGASYNEQFF.

The V gene is TRBV19, the J gene TRBJ1-1; TRBD1 might be the D (5 bases). This CDR3 region has 12 residues. From germline, CDR1 is LNHDA and CDR2 SQIVND (reference sequence). V shed 8 bases and J shed 5 bases, with 12 bases lying between them. The CDR3 protein is CASRSGGTEAFF. The DNA for the CDR3 is TGTGCCAGTCGATCTGGGGGGACTGAAGCTTTCTTT.

This clonotype was seen a handful of times. The CDR3 loop is CASSPRGGAWQPQHF. In nucleotides, the CDR3 is TGTGCCAGCAGCCCGCGAGGGGGGGCATGGCAGCCCCAGCATTTT. This rearrangement joins TRBV3-1 to TRBJ1-5; D is possibly TRBD1 (6 bases). The length of the CDR3 is 15 residues. CDR1 LGHDT and CDR2 YNNKEL come from the germline V gene (reference sequence). V was clipped by 4 bases and J by 7 bases, with 17 bases between them.

This clonotype was picked up many times. The chain employs TRBV4-1 and TRBJ1-5; 7 bases are a match to TRBD1. V was pared by 3 bases and J by 3 bases, with 8 bases of the junction left unmatched. The CDR3 length is 16 residues. In germline, CDR1 is MGHRA, CDR2 YSYEKL. This chain's CDR3 is CASSQTPGQFNQPQHF. CDR3 in DNA: TGCGCCAGCAGCCAGACTCCGGGACAGTTCAATCAGCCCCAGCATTTT.